The source of this T cell receptor beta chain is a study of shared clonotypes between healthy human individuals (dated by TCRdb to 2020 to 2021). As for the study more broadly: The cohort comprised two women and three men aged 18 to 49 years. Libraries were prepared and TCR repertoires were sequenced by different laboratories using diverse techniques, in order to increase sequencing depth and limit assay-specific biases. To estimate repertoire size and how much clonotypes are shared between individuals, the study performed deep sequencing of blood TCR repertoires from a handful of healthy adults. Leukapheresis yielded between about 0.9 and 10 billion PBMCs per donor. For each donor, CD4 naive and CD4 memory were each given three plates, CD8 naive was given two plates, and CD8 memory was given one plate.

The investigation overall reported the following: Only blood was sampled, and tissue TCR repertoires likely differ from those in blood. Pairwise subsampling indicated that sequencing depth was expected to affect the degree of clonotype sharing among donors. Rarefaction of sorted-subset datasets indicated incomplete sequencing despite the large sequencing depth. Sharing across four donors was observed for about 5% of naive CD4, around 3.5% of naive CD8, over 2% of memory CD4, and less than 0.45% of memory CD8 clonotypes. Because the study included only a small number of donors, the genetic and exposure-history diversity represented was limited. Naive subsets generally had larger estimated clonotype richness than memory subsets. Clonotypes shared by all four sorted-subset donors showed higher generation probabilities than non-shared clonotypes.

Including cysteine and phenylalanine, the CDR3 has 14 amino acids. CDR3 DNA is the only sequence kept; it has 42 bases, read in frame from the first base. CDR1 and CDR2 (SGHKS, YYEKEE) derive from the germline V gene (reference sequence). V is reduced by 6 bases and J by 0 bases, leaving a spacing of 13 bases between them. TCR CDR3 regions were amplified from genomic DNA by multiplex PCR using the deep immunoSEQ assay. Extracted genomic DNA from each cell subset was spread evenly across all wells of several immunoSEQ 96-well plates, with each plate serving as a replicate. For sorted subsets, roughly 200 ng genomic DNA, equal to 30,000 to 35,000 T cell genomes, was loaded into each replicate PCR. Purified libraries were quantified with a Qubit 3.0 fluorometer, sized on a Bioanalyzer 2100, and re-quantified with the KAPA Library Quantification kit. A separate single-read 150-cycle Illumina NextSeq 550 flow cell was used to sequence each immunoSEQ 96-well plate. On the study's bioinformatics: Because the immunoSEQ output included only junctional sequences and no quality scores, the filtering could not be the same as the filtering used for full-length reads. Sequences were annotated with PyIR, a Python wrapper for IgBLAST v1.9, and V/J genes and CDR3 were assigned using IMGT germline references. Reads were filtered out if the reads had weak V/J assignments (E-value above 1e-6), no CDR3, stop codons, out-of-frame junctions, or ambiguous translated residues. V3J clonotypes were defined as sequences sharing the same inferred V gene, J gene, and CDR3 amino acid sequence. Percentage overlap between repertoires was computed as shared unique clonotypes divided by the size of the smaller repertoire. Three approaches were used to assess repertoire richness: RTK rarefaction, the Chao1 estimator, and Recon v2.1 estimates of unobserved clonotypes. Generation probabilities were computed with OLGA for all TCRbeta clonotypes obtained by the gDNA method from several donors. TCRdb obtained this table from immuneACCESS and retained in-frame rearrangements with V and J assigned. These tables miss some clones; where compared with another copy, unresolved V genes account for less than half of the shortfall, and the remainder is unexplained. V and J calls and clone size are given by that table; D and trimming were obtained from the DNA. This sample comprises about 2.4 million clones, roughly nine tenths of them detected only once. Clones ranked in the top ten supply around 0.15% of the sample.

Turning to this clone: Its antigen specificity is not known. There are no base qualities to consult, and no much larger clone falls within one base.

The donors were healthy, HIV-negative adults with no recently reported acute infections or vaccinations. Only Caucasian adults living in Nashville, Tennessee, USA were represented among the donors. Magnetic negative selection was used to enrich CD4+ T cells, after which naive cells were positively selected on CD45RA and the negative fraction became the memory subset. Blood was obtained by leukapheresis, after which PBMCs were separated by Ficoll-Histopaque density gradient centrifugation and cryopreserved in liquid nitrogen vapor phase. Analytical flow cytometry was used to check the purity and quantity of each magnetically sorted T cell population. Each sorted fraction had its genomic DNA isolated and then quantified by UV absorbance on a Nanodrop 2000c.

Sequenced sample: naive CD4+ T cells sorted from blood. The label giving this sample's cell subset or site can be read as: CD45RA+ positively selected. The receptor was isolated from a young man in good health. The V and J segments used are TRBV5-5 and TRBJ2-7, and possibly TRBD1, on 6 matching bases. The sequenced DNA is TGTGCCAGCAACCGAGTGACAGGCTCCTACGAGCAGTACTTC. This is translated as CASNRVTGSYEQYF.